This T cell receptor beta chain originates from a study of sequential checkpoint blockade in melanoma. Some clones are missing from TCRdb's copy, which holds only in-frame ones; the method was immunoSEQ multiplex PCR. The data hold tens of thousands of clones, with around 86% observed a single time. Treatment denoted: randomized to nivolumab then ipilimumab (arm A) or the reverse (arm B). With 4 bases removed from V and 1 base from J, the gap between germline ends came to 17 bases. The germline gives CDR1 SGHNT, CDR2 YYREEE (reference sequence). The CDR3 length is 17 residues. Here the sequenced sample was CD8+ T cells sorted from blood (inferred from file names), taken from a patient given nivolumab and ipilimumab in sequence. This receptor was taken from a human donor with melanoma. V is TRBV5-4 and J is TRBJ2-2; D is undetermined. The CDR3 loop reads CASSDSIIPENTGELFF. For the CDR3, the DNA is TGTGCCAGCAGCGACTCGATAATCCCGGAGAACACCGGGGAGCTGTTTTTT.